This T cell receptor (beta chain) was recovered during a study of OX40 agonist ivuxolimab in advanced cancers. Looking at the study overall: Age averaged 60 years (range 23 to 79), and 82.7% were male. Findings of the study overall: Patients with a partial response at 0.1-3.0 mg/kg had among the lowest clonal expansion. CD8+ T cells (on average) carried more expanded clones than CD4+ T cells.

About this clone itself: Its antigen remains unidentified.

The CDR3 loop spans 15 amino acids. CDR1 and CDR2 from the germline V gene are SGDLS and YYNGEE. V shed 0 bases and J shed 5 bases, with 12 bases lying between them. The method was immunoSEQ multiplex PCR; TCRdb's version includes in-frame clones alone and lacks a portion of them. Of 70,000 to 95,000 clones listed, around 92% were seen once; the top ten hold roughly 0.5%. The clonotype comes from an adult with an advanced solid tumor such as melanoma, head and neck, liver or kidney cancer. Sequences were derived from CD4+ or CD8+ T cells sorted from blood, sampled in a trial of the OX40 agonist ivuxolimab. The J gene is TRBJ2-1, the V gene TRBV9, with a weak D call TRBD1 (6 bases). The CDR3 loop is CASSVEDSINNEQFF. The CDR3 DNA reads as TGTGCCAGCAGCGTAGAGGACAGTATAAACAATGAGCAGTTCTTC.